Following are 32 T cell receptor beta chains from one sample sequenced in a study of beta chain features in type 1 diabetes. TCRB transcripts that were expressed got sequenced, as all of the isolated RNA had been reverse transcribed. TCRdb's copy holds only in-frame clones and misses some; the assay was immunoSEQ multiplex PCR. The table has 250,000 to 350,000 clones, 12% to 15% seen once. Specimen: central memory CD4+ T cells from blood. These receptors originate from a man aged 25-40 years in good health.

The CDR3 protein is CASSFGQGANEQYF. CDR3 DNA sequence: TGTGCCAGCAGCTTTGGACAGGGGGCCAACGAGCAGTACTTC. The rearrangement uses TRBV5-6 and TRBJ2-7; 11 nucleotides align to TRBD1. Germline V gene data show CDR1 as SGHDT and CDR2 as YYEEEE. The CDR3 sequence is 14 residues long. J lost 5 bases, V lost 2 bases, and 3 bases had no gene match.

This clone has a count of ten or more. The rearrangement uses TRBV5-4 and TRBJ1-5; D might be TRBD1 (6 bases). The CDR3 spans 14 residues. V lost 4 bases and J lost 2, with 10 bases in between. Looked up from germline, CDR1 is SGHNT and CDR2 is YYREEE (reference sequence). The CDR3 coding sequence is TGTGCCAGCAGCGTACAGGGCGGCAATCAGCCCCAGCATTTT. It specifies CASSVQGGNQPQHF.

This sequence joins TRBV5-4 and TRBJ2-5, with 12 bases aligning to TRBD1. Germline V lookup: CDR1 SGHNT, CDR2 YYREEE (reference sequence). This CDR3 spans 17 amino acids. Losses at the gene ends were 4 bases for V and 5 bases for J; bases not matched to a gene: 12. CDR3 protein: CASSQPGQGASVETQYF. Written as DNA, the CDR3 is TGTGCCAGCAGCCAACCGGGACAGGGGGCATCAGTGGAGACCCAGTACTTC.

The chain uses TRBV7-9 and TRBJ1-2; 7 nucleotides agree with TRBD1. J was trimmed by 3 bases and V by 1 base; bases with no gene match: 5. CDR3 length: 15 amino acids. Looked up from germline, CDR1 is SEHNR and CDR2 is FQNEAQ (reference sequence). CDR3 amino acids: CASSLVDRVDYGYTF. The DNA of the CDR3 is TGTGCCAGCAGCTTAGTTGACAGGGTGGACTATGGCTACACCTTC.

The sample holds a few counts of this clone. The chain employs TRBV30 and TRBJ1-1, with no clear D. The V end lost 3 bases, the J end lost 1 base, and 9 bases lay between the germline ends. The CDR3 runs 13 residues. From germline, CDR1 is GTSNPN and CDR2 SVGIG (reference sequence). Here the CDR3 reads CAWSLTWNTEAFF. DNA of the CDR3: TGTGCCTGGAGCTTAACATGGAACACTGAAGCTTTCTTT.

With respect to this clone: The junction shows a germline mismatch at one end, possibly a read error. This rearrangement joins TRBV18 to TRBJ2-1, with 15 bases that match TRBD2. Germline lookup yields CDR1 KGHSH and CDR2 LQKENI. The CDR3 sequence is 19 residues long. For the CDR3, the DNA is TGTGCCTGCTCACGAAGGACTAGCGGGGGGGCCAGGTCCTACAATGAGCAGTTCTTC. Translated: CACSRRTSGGARSYNEQFF. Together with reference TRBV18 and TRBJ2-1, the CDR3 gives the full variable domain: NAGVMQNPRHLVRRRGQEARLRCSPMKGHSHVYWYRQLPEEGLKFMVYLQKENIIDESGMPKERFSAEFPKEGPSILRIQQVVRGDSAAYFCACSRRTSGGARSYNEQFFGPGTRLTVL.

V and J are TRBV19 and TRBJ1-3; weak D call: TRBD1 (6 bases). The CDR3 extends over 14 amino acids. Trimming removed 7 bases from V and 4 bases from J, with 14 bases in between. Germline V gene data show CDR1 as LNHDA and CDR2 as SQIVND (reference sequence). The CDR3 is CASTPGVSGNTIYF. The CDR3 DNA follows: TGTGCCAGTACGCCAGGGGTGAGCGGAAACACCATATATTTT.

The V and J genes are TRBV29-1 and TRBJ1-2; D not certain. V was shortened by 5 bases and J by 6 bases, with 16 bases between the two germline ends. The CDR3 runs to 13 residues. Germline V gene lookup returns CDR1 SQVTM and CDR2 ANQGSEA. CDR3 in amino acids: CSVPLGGAHGYTF. The CDR3 nucleotides read TGCAGCGTTCCTCTCGGTGGAGCCCATGGCTACACCTTC.

A single count supports this clone. The J gene is TRBJ1-1, the V gene TRBV10-3; TRBD1 matches at 9 bases. Trimming removed 10 bases from V and 2 bases from J; junction bases left unmatched: 11. Germline-derived CDR1 and CDR2 are ENHRY and SYGVKD. The length of the CDR3 is 15 residues. The CDR3 is CASYGTGLGNTEAFF. CDR3 coding DNA: TGTGCCAGCTACGGGACAGGGTTAGGAAACACTGAAGCTTTCTTT.

In DNA, the CDR3 is TGTGCCAGCAGTCCAGGGGGCGCGTCCTACGAGCAGTACTTC. The encoded protein is CASSPGGASYEQYF. This chain connects TRBV28 to TRBJ2-7; 8 bases align to TRBD1. J lost 1 base, V lost 5 bases, and 4 bases had no gene match. This CDR3 is built from 14 residues. Germline V gene lookup returns CDR1 MDHEN and CDR2 SYDVKM.

CDR3 in amino acids: CASSPPGGREETQYF. The CDR3 DNA reads TGTGCCAGCAGTCCCCCCGGCGGGAGGGAAGAGACCCAGTACTTC. V and J are TRBV28 and TRBJ2-5; 9 bases are shared with TRBD2. From germline, CDR1 is MDHEN and CDR2 SYDVKM. V dropped 5 bases and J dropped 3; count of bases not matched to a gene: 7. There are 15 residues in the CDR3. Full variable domain (outside the CDR3, taken from reference TRBV28 and TRBJ2-5): DVKVTQSSRYLVKRTGEKVFLECVQDMDHENMFWYRQDPGLGLRLIYFSYDVKMKEKGDIPEGYSVSREKKERFSLILESASTNQTSMYLCASSPPGGREETQYFGPGTRLLVL.

With regard to this clone: The same CDR3 is also encoded by other DNA sequences in this sample. The chain links TRBV5-1 to TRBJ2-4; 9 nucleotides line up with TRBD2. Trimming cost V 2 bases and J 0 bases; bases outside gene matches: 12. The CDR3 is made up of 19 amino acids. Germline assignment: CDR1 SGHRS and CDR2 YFSETQ. This CDR3 is CASSFTSLAGGGAKNIQYF. The CDR3 DNA reads as TGCGCCAGCAGCTTTACCTCCCTCGCGGGGGGGGGAGCCAAAAACATTCAGTACTTC.

This clone has more than one count but fewer than ten. The CDR3 DNA is TGTGCCAGTAGTATGGGCAATAAAGAGACCCAGTACTTC. Encoded protein: CASSMGNKETQYF. The chain employs TRBV19 and TRBJ2-5; D unclear. The germline CDR1 and CDR2 sequences are LNHDA and SQIVND (reference sequence). CDR3 length: 13 residues. V lost 3 bases and J lost 3, with 8 bases in between.

The gene calls are TRBV27 and TRBJ1-4; D is unresolved. The germline V gene has CDR1 MNHEY and CDR2 SMNVEV (reference sequence). V gave up 7 bases and J gave up 0 bases, with 12 bases separating them. The length of the CDR3 is 15 residues. CDR3 sequence: CASTSSWATNEKLFF. CDR3 bases: TGTGCCAGCACTTCAAGCTGGGCAACTAATGAAAAACTGTTTTTT.

The genes are TRBV18 and TRBJ2-5; 11 nucleotides match TRBD1. The CDR3 extends over 18 amino acids. The germline V gene encodes CDR1 KGHSH and CDR2 LQKENI. The trim removed 3 bases at V and 1 base at J, leaving 10 bases unmatched. CDR3 residues: CASSPGQGAWGAQETQYF. Written as DNA, the CDR3 is TGTGCCAGCTCACCCGGACAGGGGGCGTGGGGTGCCCAAGAGACCCAGTACTTC.

A few counts support this clone. The germline gene is not matched at one end of the junction; a read error may be the cause. This rearrangement joins TRBV7-7 to TRBJ2-5; TRBD1 or TRBD2 may be the D gene (5 bases each). The CDR3 extends over 13 amino acids. Germline CDR1 SSHAT, CDR2 FNYEAQ (reference sequence). Written as DNA, the CDR3 is TGTGCTAGCAGGGACCTGACCCAAGAGACCCAGTACTTC. This encodes CASRDLTQETQYF.

The V and J genes are TRBV19 and TRBJ2-1, with a tentative D call TRBD2 (6 bases). The CDR3 has 14 amino acids. From germline, CDR1 is LNHDA and CDR2 SQIVND (reference sequence). Trimming removed 3 bases at V and 3 bases at J, with 9 bases between. The CDR3 DNA sequence: TGTGCCAGTAGTATTGGAGGGCTCTACAATGAGCAGTTCTTC. Protein: CASSIGGLYNEQFF.

J is TRBJ2-2 and V is TRBV2; a weak D match, TRBD1 (6 bases). The germline V gene has CDR1 SNHLY and CDR2 FYNNEI. CDR3 length: 14 amino acids. With 9 bases removed from V and 6 bases from J, the gap between germline ends came to 17 bases. CDR3 amino acids: CASLRDTVSGELFF. The CDR3, as DNA: TGTGCCAGTCTCCGGGACACTGTTTCCGGGGAGCTGTTTTTT.

This sequence joins TRBV30 and TRBJ1-2, with unresolved D. CDR1 GTSNPN and CDR2 SVGIG come from the germline V gene (reference sequence). There are 8 residues in the CDR3. Trimming left V 5 bases short and J 6 bases short, with 1 base between. CDR3 amino acids: CAWDGYTF. CDR3 DNA: TGTGCCTGGGATGGCTACACCTTC.

This clone was detected a few times. The chain has TRBV27 and TRBJ2-7; TRBD1 might be the D (6 bases). Trimming took 5 bases from V and 7 from J, leaving 18 bases between them. The CDR3 loop spans 14 amino acids. Germline loops: CDR1 MNHEY, CDR2 SMNVEV (reference sequence). Here the CDR3 reads CASSLLAGVREQYF. CDR3 bases: TGTGCCAGCAGTCTCCTGGCAGGGGTAAGAGAGCAGTACTTC.

The V call is TRBV5-5, the J call TRBJ1-2, with 7 bases identical to TRBD1. V lost 2 bases to trimming and J lost 6 bases; unmatched junction nucleotides: 4. This CDR3 is built from 13 residues. Germline CDR1 is SGHKS and CDR2 is YYEKEE (reference sequence). CDR3 DNA sequence: TGTGCCAGCAGCTTACAGGGGCAGAATGGCTACACCTTC. Its protein product is CASSLQGQNGYTF.

The genes are TRBV5-1 and TRBJ2-2, with 7 bases aligning to TRBD1. CDR3 size: 15 residues. V lost 1 base to trimming and J lost 2 bases; unmatched junction nucleotides: 2. Per germline, CDR1 SGHRS and CDR2 YFSETQ. Written as DNA, the CDR3 is TGCGCCAGCAGCTTGAAAGGGGGCAACACCGGGGAGCTGTTTTTT. Amino acid sequence: CASSLKGGNTGELFF.

This clone was recorded at least ten times. The chain has TRBV29-1 and TRBJ2-3; TRBD1 aligns across 9 bases. The CDR3 spans 11 residues. The germline CDR1 and CDR2 sequences are SQVTM and ANQGSEA. The CDR3 sequence: CSGDRADTQYF. In DNA, the CDR3 is TGCAGTGGGGACAGGGCGGATACGCAGTATTTT.

In this sample, this clone turned up many times. This chain joins TRBV10-3 and TRBJ2-7; 10 nucleotides align to TRBD2. CDR3 length equals 15 residues. Germline V gene lookup returns CDR1 ENHRY and CDR2 SYGVKD. J lost 3 bases, V lost 10 bases, and 12 bases had no gene match. The CDR3 region is CATREREGPGYEQYV. The CDR3 DNA follows: TGTGCCACCCGGGAGCGGGAGGGCCCAGGCTACGAGCAGTACGTC.

The CDR3 loop is CASSKLAGASYNEQFF. The CDR3 region has the DNA TGTGCCAGCAGCAAACTAGCGGGAGCCTCCTACAATGAGCAGTTCTTC. The gene calls are TRBV7-6 and TRBJ2-1; 11 nucleotides agree with TRBD2. The V gene's germline CDR1 is SGHVS and CDR2 FNYEAQ. The length of the CDR3 is 16 residues. The V and J ends lost 5 bases and 0 bases, in that order; junction bases with no gene match: 3.

The chain is built from TRBV7-6 and TRBJ2-1; no reliable D call. Looked up from germline, CDR1 is SGHVS and CDR2 is FNYEAQ. The V end was cut by 8 bases, the J end by 4 bases, with 6 bases between. CDR3 length equals 11 residues. CDR3 protein: CASRGYNEQFF. In DNA form, the CDR3 reads TGTGCCAGCCGAGGTTACAATGAGCAGTTCTTC.

A few counts support this clone. The rearrangement joins TRBV4-2 to TRBJ2-5; 8 positions agree with TRBD2. The CDR3 totals 14 residues. V dropped 4 bases and J dropped 3; count of bases not matched to a gene: 4. Germline V gene sequence: CDR1 LGHNA, CDR2 YNFKEQ. The CDR3 nucleotides are TGTGCCAGCAGCCCACCGGGACTAGAAGAGACCCAGTACTTC. This gives the protein CASSPPGLEETQYF.

Notes on this clone: Additional DNA sequences in this sample encode the identical CDR3. This sequence joins TRBV7-2 and TRBJ2-1; no clear D gene. V was clipped by 2 bases and J by 7 bases, with 15 bases between them. Per the germline V gene, CDR1 is SGHTA and CDR2 is FQGNSA. The CDR3 loop spans 15 amino acids. CDR3 nucleotide sequence: TGTGCCAGCAGCTTAAGAACCGCTCCCTTAAATGAGCAGTTCTTC. Protein product: CASSLRTAPLNEQFF. Looking up the rest from reference TRBV7-2 and TRBJ2-1 gives the full variable domain: GAGVSQSPSNKVTEKGKDVELRCDPISGHTALYWYRQSLGQGLEFLIYFQGNSAPDKSGLPSDRFSAERTGGSVSTLTIQRTQQEDSAVYLCASSLRTAPLNEQFFGPGTRLTVL.

In its sample, this clone was seen a few times. The genes are TRBV7-2 and TRBJ2-5, with 7 bases matching TRBD2. Losses at the gene ends were 1 base for V and 5 bases for J; bases not matched to a gene: 7. The CDR3 is 15 amino acids. Looked up from germline, CDR1 is SGHTA and CDR2 is FQGNSA. The CDR3 spells CASSLEGGAVETQYF. In DNA, the CDR3 is TGTGCCAGCAGCTTAGAGGGAGGGGCGGTCGAGACCCAGTACTTC.

The V call is TRBV11-2, the J call TRBJ1-1, with a weak D call TRBD1 (5 bases). V lost 5 bases, J lost 5 bases, and 21 bases lay in between. Germline loops: CDR1 SGHAT, CDR2 FQNNGV. The length of the CDR3 is 16 residues. CDR3 coding DNA: TGTGCCAGCAGCCAAGATTGGTTAAAACAGGCTACTGAAGCTTTCTTT. This translates into CASSQDWLKQATEAFF.

The chain recombines TRBV2 with TRBJ1-2, with D perhaps TRBD1 (6 bases). This CDR3 has 13 residues. V lost 4 bases to trimming and J lost 3 bases, with 9 bases between them. From germline, CDR1 is SNHLY and CDR2 FYNNEI. CDR3 nucleotide sequence: TGTGCCAGCAGTGGACAGGTGGACTATGGCTACACCTTC. Translating it yields CASSGQVDYGYTF.

The V call is TRBV11-3, the J call TRBJ2-1; 8 bases map to TRBD2. Losses at the gene ends were 5 bases for V and 5 bases for J; bases not matched to a gene: 5. Germline-derived CDR1 and CDR2 are SGHNT and YENEEA. The CDR3 totals 14 residues. CDR3 sequence reads: CASSEGLENNEQFF. In DNA, the CDR3 is TGTGCCAGCAGCGAGGGACTAGAAAACAATGAGCAGTTCTTC.